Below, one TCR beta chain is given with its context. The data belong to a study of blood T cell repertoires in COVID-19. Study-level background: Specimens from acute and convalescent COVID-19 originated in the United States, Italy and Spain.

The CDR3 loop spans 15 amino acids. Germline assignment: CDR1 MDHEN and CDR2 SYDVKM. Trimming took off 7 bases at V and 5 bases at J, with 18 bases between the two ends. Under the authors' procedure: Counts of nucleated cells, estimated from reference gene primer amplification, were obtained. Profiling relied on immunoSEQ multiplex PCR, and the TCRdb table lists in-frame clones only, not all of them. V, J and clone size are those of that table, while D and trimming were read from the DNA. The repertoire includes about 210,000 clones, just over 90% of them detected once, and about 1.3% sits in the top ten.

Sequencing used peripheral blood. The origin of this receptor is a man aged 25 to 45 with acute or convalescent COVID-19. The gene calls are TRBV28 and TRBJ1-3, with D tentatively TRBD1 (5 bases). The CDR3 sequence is CASNTRRGSRNTIYF. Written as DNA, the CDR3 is TGTGCCAGCAACACCCGGCGGGGCAGTAGAAACACCATATATTTT.